The following is a T cell receptor (beta chain) sequence with its context. Its antigen is unknown. The time point denotes: baseline, week 1 (first vaccination visit). Treatment defined: pre-vaccination baseline after standard-of-care therapy. The data originate from a study of a mutant IDH1 vaccine in newly diagnosed glioma. Study-level background: The treated group averaged roughly 40 years old and was around 62% male, about 38% female. Notes on the study in general: The vaccine induced immune responses, and these occurred in roughly 93% of patients.

The CDR3 is made up of 19 amino acids. Germline CDR1 reads ENHRY; CDR2 reads SYGVKD. V shed 4 bases, J shed 2 bases, and the junction held 12 bases outside the gene matches. Measured with immunoSEQ multiplex PCR; TCRdb has only the in-frame clones, and not every one. Seen here are over 25,000 clones, 80% to 90% observed once, and the top ten hold around 4.8%. The chain employs TRBV10-3 and TRBJ2-2; 11 nucleotides match TRBD2. This specimen was PBMCs, taken from a glioma patient treated with radiotherapy, temozolomide or both. The source of this sequence is a woman in her forties with glioma. Here the CDR3 DNA reads TGTGCCATCAGTGCCGGAGCCGGGACTAGCGGACCTAACACCGGGGAGCTGTTTTTT. It translates to CAISAGAGTSGPNTGELFF.